These 28 T cell receptor beta chains share one sample of origin, sequenced in a study of blood T cell repertoires in COVID-19. Sequencing used immunoSEQ multiplex PCR; TCRdb keeps in-frame clones, though not all of them. The data show about 140,000 clones, approximately 90% seen once. Sequenced sample: peripheral blood. The source is a human donor with COVID-19, enrolled during active disease. The donor label of this sample is uncertain.

The chain recombines TRBV11-3 with TRBJ2-2; TRBD2 matches 10 bases. This CDR3 spans 17 amino acids. The V gene end was trimmed by 6 bases and the J gene end by 5 bases; junction bases not matched to a gene: 12. CDR1 and CDR2 (germline): SGHNT, YENEEA. DNA of the CDR3: TGTGCCAGCAGTTTCCACAGCGGGAGGGCCCGAACCGGGGAGCTGTTTTTT. Translating gives CASSFHSGRARTGELFF.

This sequence joins TRBV13 and TRBJ2-7; possibly TRBD2 for D (6 bases). The CDR3 loop spans 15 amino acids. With 1 base removed from V and 9 bases from J, the gap between germline ends came to 19 bases. Per germline, CDR1 PRHDT and CDR2 FYEKMQ (reference sequence). The CDR3 coding sequence is TGTGCCAGCAGCTTAGCGTCGGGACTTCCGTACCGGCAGTACTTC. Its protein is CASSLASGLPYRQYF.

This rearrangement joins TRBV10-3 to TRBJ2-5; 9 nucleotides line up with TRBD1. This CDR3 has 14 residues. V gave up 6 bases and J gave up 5 bases; unmatched junction bases: 7. CDR1 is ENHRY, CDR2 SYGVKD, per germline. The CDR3 DNA reads TGTGCCATCAGATCGACAGGGGGGCAGGAGACCCAGTACTTC. Protein sequence: CAIRSTGGQETQYF.

V gene TRBV7-3 combines with J gene TRBJ1-1; TRBD1 agrees at 8 bases. The germline V gene has CDR1 SGHTA and CDR2 FQGTGA. This CDR3 has 15 amino acids. The ends lost 3 bases at V and 3 bases at J; junction bases unmatched: 6. The CDR3 coding sequence is TGTGCCAGCAGCTTGACAGGGGCGGGGGACACTGAAGCTTTCTTT. The encoded protein is CASSLTGAGDTEAFF.

The J gene is TRBJ2-5, the V gene TRBV11-1; 7 bases fit TRBD1. The CDR3 has 15 residues. The J segment lost 5 bases and the V segment lost 1 base, leaving 7 bases of the junction unmatched. Germline V gives CDR1 SGHAT, CDR2 FQDESV (reference sequence). The CDR3 DNA reads as TGTGCCAGCAGCTTAGTCGGACAGGTATTGGAGACCCAGTACTTC. This encodes CASSLVGQVLETQYF.

The chain joins TRBV3-1 (or the pseudogene TRBV3-2) to TRBJ1-5; D perhaps matches TRBD1 (5 bases). Per the germline V gene, CDR1 is LGHDT and CDR2 is YNNKEL (reference sequence). This CDR3 spans 13 amino acids. V lost 4 bases and J 7 bases, leaving 11 bases between the germline ends. CDR3 sequence: CASSRGVGQPQHF. The CDR3 DNA reads TGTGCCAGCAGCCGGGGGGTAGGGCAGCCCCAGCATTTT.

The rearrangement links TRBV28 to TRBJ1-2, with a weak D call TRBD1 (5 bases). CDR1 MDHEN and CDR2 SYDVKM come from the germline V gene. V lost 6 bases and J 2 bases, leaving 16 bases between the germline ends. The CDR3 sequence is 15 residues long. The CDR3 spells CASRGPGRLNYGYTF. Here the CDR3 DNA reads TGTGCCAGCAGGGGGCCTGGGAGGTTGAACTATGGCTACACCTTC.

This clone was picked up one time. The chain employs TRBV19 and TRBJ2-2; 7 nucleotides align to TRBD1. The CDR3 has 15 residues. The trim removed 6 bases at V and 0 bases at J, leaving 4 bases unmatched. Germline V gene data show CDR1 as LNHDA and CDR2 as SQIVND (reference sequence). CDR3 amino acids: CASSQTGTNTGELFF. Written as DNA, the CDR3 is TGTGCCAGTAGCCAGACAGGGACGAACACCGGGGAGCTGTTTTTT.

The genes are TRBV29-1 and TRBJ2-3, with 8 nucleotides matching TRBD1. This CDR3 is built from 17 residues. CDR1 SQVTM and CDR2 ANQGSEA come from the germline V gene. V lost 2 bases, J lost 5 bases, and 15 bases stayed unmatched. This CDR3 is CSVERLGTGPPGDTQYF. The DNA for the CDR3 is TGCAGCGTTGAAAGGTTAGGGACAGGCCCCCCCGGAGATACGCAGTATTTT.

The chain employs TRBV7-8 and TRBJ2-1; D might be TRBD1 (5 bases). Deletions cut 5 bases from V and 5 bases from J, with 10 bases between. This CDR3 has 13 amino acids. The germline V gene has CDR1 SGHVS and CDR2 FQNEAQ. The CDR3 region is CASSRQGNNEQFF. CDR3 nucleotide sequence: TGTGCCAGCAGCCGTCAGGGAAACAATGAGCAGTTCTTC.

The chain is built from TRBV18 and TRBJ2-7; D possibly corresponds to TRBD1 (6 bases). CDR3 length: 17 amino acids. Trimming shortened V by 2 bases and J by 7 bases, and 24 bases separated the two germline ends. Germline CDR1 reads KGHSH; CDR2 reads LQKENI. Written as DNA, the CDR3 is TGTGCCAGCTCACCAATCGCTGGGCAGGGGACCTTTGGGGAGCAGTACTTC. It yields the protein CASSPIAGQGTFGEQYF.

This clone was observed a single time. J is TRBJ2-1 and V is TRBV7-8; TRBD1 matches 7 bases. J lost 7 bases, V lost 6 bases, and 6 bases had no gene match. This CDR3 contains 13 residues. Germline CDR1 is SGHVS and CDR2 is FQNEAQ. Written as DNA, the CDR3 is TGTGCCAGCAGAGTGGGGACAGTTAATGAGCAGTTCTTC. It yields the protein CASRVGTVNEQFF.

This clone was seen once. The rearrangement joins TRBV9 to TRBJ1-1, with TRBD1 matching 9 bases. This CDR3 has 17 amino acids. Germline V lookup: CDR1 SGDLS, CDR2 YYNGEE. Losses at the gene ends were 2 bases for V and 1 base for J; bases not matched to a gene: 9. The CDR3 DNA is TGTGCCAGCAGCGTCGGACAGGGGTTACGAGGGAACACTGAAGCTTTCTTT. Translating gives CASSVGQGLRGNTEAFF.

The V gene is TRBV5-1, the J gene TRBJ2-5; 7 nucleotides align to TRBD1. CDR1 is SGHRS, CDR2 YFSETQ, per germline. There are 15 residues in the CDR3. With V trimmed by 2 bases and J by 5 bases, 9 bases remained unmatched. The CDR3 DNA reads TGCGCCAGCAGCTTAGAAGGGGGCGAATTCGAGACCCAGTACTTC. Its protein is CASSLEGGEFETQYF.

J is TRBJ2-1 and V is TRBV10-3; 14 nucleotides match TRBD2. The CDR3 is 16 residues long. Germline V gene sequence: CDR1 ENHRY, CDR2 SYGVKD. J was trimmed by 10 bases and V by 3 bases; bases with no gene match: 8. The CDR3 DNA follows: TGTGCCATCAGTGACCAGACTAGCGGGGGGGCAGACGAGCAGTTCTTC. Translated, it gives CAISDQTSGGADEQFF.

The CDR3 bases are TGTGCCAGCAGGCCGGACAGGGAGAAGGAGACCCAGTACTTC. Amino acids: CASRPDREKETQYF. J is TRBJ2-5 and V is TRBV6-5; TRBD1 agrees at 8 bases. From germline, CDR1 is MNHEY and CDR2 SVGAGI. The CDR3 is made up of 14 amino acids. V lost 6 bases to trimming and J lost 5 bases; unmatched junction nucleotides: 8.

The chain joins TRBV5-5 to TRBJ2-2; D possibly corresponds to TRBD1 (5 bases). The CDR3 totals 17 residues. CDR1 and CDR2 from the germline V gene are SGHKS and YYEKEE (reference sequence). Deletions cut 0 bases from V and 1 base from J, with 13 bases between. DNA of the CDR3: TGTGCCAGCAGCTTGGCCTGGCACAGGATGAACACCGGGGAGCTGTTTTTT. It encodes CASSLAWHRMNTGELFF.

The rearrangement joins TRBV20-1 to TRBJ1-2, with 7 bases that match TRBD1. Unmatched junction bases numbered 1, after V lost 6 bases and J lost 6 bases. CDR1 DFQATT and CDR2 SNEGSKA come from the germline V gene (reference sequence). There are 10 residues in the CDR3. Written as DNA, the CDR3 is TGCAGTGCCACAGGGGATGGCTACACCTTC. It is translated as CSATGDGYTF.

The chain combines TRBV21-1 with TRBJ1-1; the table names TRBD1, a call not compared with the DNA. TRBV21-1 is a pseudogene. The CDR3 spans 15 residues. The CDR3, as DNA: TGTGCCAGCAGCAACCGGGACAGGATGAACACTGAAGCTTTCTTT. Amino acids: CASSNRDRMNTEAFF.

This sequence joins TRBV7-9 and TRBJ2-2; D is unclear. Between the trimmed V and J ends, which lost 0 bases and 0 bases, there was a span of 11 bases. The CDR3 extends over 17 amino acids. Germline lookup yields CDR1 SEHNR and CDR2 FQNEAQ (reference sequence). The CDR3 is CASSLAPSGSNTGELFF. Written as DNA, the CDR3 is TGTGCCAGCAGCTTAGCGCCGTCAGGATCGAACACCGGGGAGCTGTTTTTT.

This chain uses TRBV6-2 or TRBV6-3 with TRBJ2-1, with a tentative D call TRBD2 (5 bases). The length of the CDR3 is 16 residues. V gave up 1 base and J gave up 5 bases, with 15 bases separating them. Germline values: CDR1 MNHEY, CDR2 SVGEGT. CDR3 sequence (DNA): TGTGCCAGCAGTTACTATGCGTTTGAGGGTAACAATGAGCAGTTCTTC. It specifies CASSYYAFEGNNEQFF.

The chain uses TRBV25-1 and TRBJ2-2; D may be TRBD1 (6 bases). CDR1 and CDR2 (germline): MGHDK, SYGVNS. Trimming shortened V by 7 bases and J by 6 bases, and 12 bases separated the two germline ends. The CDR3 totals 13 residues. The CDR3 region is CASTEQGAGELFF. As DNA, the CDR3 is TGTGCCAGCACAGAACAGGGCGCCGGGGAGCTGTTTTTT.

The rearrangement links TRBV5-1 to TRBJ1-1, with D uncertain. The germline V gene encodes CDR1 SGHRS and CDR2 YFSETQ. Trimming removed 0 bases from V and 3 bases from J, with 12 bases in between. The CDR3 consists of 15 residues. In DNA form, the CDR3 reads TGCGCCAGCAGCTTGGCGGGAGAGGCAGACACTGAAGCTTTCTTT. Its translation: CASSLAGEADTEAFF.

This chain links TRBV11-3 with TRBJ2-1; TRBD2 is a possible D gene (6 bases). The germline V and J ends were trimmed by 4 bases and 2 bases, with 18 bases remaining between them. CDR1 and CDR2 (germline): SGHNT, YENEEA. CDR3 length: 17 residues. The CDR3 bases are TGTGCCAGCAGCTCCCTCCGTGAGGGAGGAACCTACAATGAGCAGTTCTTC. Amino acids: CASSSLREGGTYNEQFF.

The rearrangement uses TRBV2 and TRBJ2-5, with 8 bases aligning to TRBD1. Germline CDR1 SNHLY, CDR2 FYNNEI. The CDR3 is 16 residues long. V was pared by 8 bases and J by 0 bases, with 11 bases of the junction left unmatched. The CDR3 loop is CASGFDRGRDQETQYF. The CDR3 nucleotides read TGTGCCAGCGGCTTCGACAGGGGAAGGGACCAAGAGACCCAGTACTTC.

The V gene is TRBV5-1, the J gene TRBJ2-1; D is possibly TRBD1 (6 bases). From germline, CDR1 is SGHRS and CDR2 YFSETQ. The CDR3 is made up of 16 amino acids. Trimming cost V 2 bases and J 3 bases, with 15 bases left between them. The CDR3 loop is CASSFGTGWGYNEQFF. The CDR3, as DNA: TGCGCCAGCAGCTTCGGAACAGGGTGGGGCTACAATGAGCAGTTCTTC.

The rearrangement uses TRBV11-2 and TRBJ1-3; 8 nucleotides line up with TRBD1. V shed 3 bases, J shed 0 bases, and the junction held 1 base outside the gene matches. The CDR3 sequence is 15 residues long. Germline V gives CDR1 SGHAT, CDR2 FQNNGV. CDR3 DNA: TGTGCCAGCAGCTTTACAGGGGGCTCTGGAAACACCATATATTTT. Amino acids: CASSFTGGSGNTIYF.

The J gene is TRBJ2-5, the V gene TRBV5-1; 10 bases fit TRBD2. Germline loops: CDR1 SGHRS, CDR2 YFSETQ. The J segment lost 4 bases and the V segment lost 5 bases, leaving 5 bases of the junction unmatched. The CDR3 loop spans 14 amino acids. CDR3 nucleotide sequence: TGCGCCAGCAGAGCGGGGGGGTCTGTAGAGACCCAGTACTTC. This gives the protein CASRAGGSVETQYF.